A selection of T cell receptor beta chains follows, all from one sample in a study of blood T cell repertoires in COVID-19. Profiled with immunoSEQ multiplex PCR; TCRdb holds only in-frame clones, not every one. The sample has 59,000 or so clones; roughly 78% are singletons. Input material: peripheral blood. Receptors originate from a man in his sixties with acute or convalescent COVID-19. The CDR3 runs from the conserved cysteine through the conserved F or W. The order of the fields is D gene, J gene, V gene, clone size, CDR3 protein, CDR3 DNA. D genes are given only for firm matches. Rows may omit the clone size; those that give it use once, few, many or a size class.

>-|TRBJ1-1|TRBV6-2/TRBV6-3|-
CASSPGIRTEAFF
TGTGCCAGCAGCCCCGGGATCCGCACTGAAGCTTTCTTT
>-|TRBJ2-2|TRBV9|-
CASSVRGLNTGELFF
TGTGCCAGCAGCGTAAGAGGCCTGAACACCGGGGAGCTGTTTTTT
>-|TRBJ1-3|TRBV28|-
CASSLRSPGAGNTIYF
TGTGCCAGCAGTTTACGCAGTCCAGGGGCTGGAAACACCATATATTTT
>TRBD2|TRBJ2-2|TRBV11-2|once
CASSFRTSGTGELFF
TGTGCCAGCAGCTTCCGGACTAGTGGCACCGGGGAGCTGTTTTTT
>-|TRBJ1-4|TRBV19|-
CATTDSNEKLFF
TGTGCCACGACAGACTCTAATGAAAAACTGTTTTTT
>-|TRBJ2-1|TRBV29-1|-
CSVQNGQTQFF
TGCAGCGTCCAAAACGGACAGACCCAGTTCTTC
>-|TRBJ1-3|TRBV5-1|-
CASSLGDTIYF
TGCGCCAGCAGTCTAGGGGACACCATATATTTT
>TRBD1|TRBJ2-7|TRBV7-9|few
CASSSGTGVLYEQYF
TGTGCCAGCAGCTCCGGGACAGGGGTCCTATACGAGCAGTACTTC
>-|TRBJ2-2|TRBV30|few
CAWSGRRRGTGELFF
TGTGCCTGGTCGGGGCGGAGACGGGGGACCGGGGAGCTGTTTTTT
>-|TRBJ2-5|TRBV7-6|-
CASSKIAAGSGETQYF
TGTGCCAGCAGCAAAATTGCGGCGGGATCGGGAGAGACCCAGTACTTC
>TRBD2|TRBJ2-3|TRBV30|-
CAYKLGLAVDTQYF
TGTGCCTATAAGCTCGGACTAGCGGTGGATACGCAGTATTTT
>-|TRBJ1-4|TRBV6-5|-
CASRTTTNEKLFF
TGTGCCAGTAGGACTACAACTAATGAAAAACTGTTTTTT
>-|TRBJ2-5|TRBV30|once
CAWSVWNGETQYF
TGTGCCTGGAGTGTATGGAACGGGGAGACCCAGTACTTC
>TRBD1|TRBJ1-2|TRBV6-5|-
CASRTGTENYGYTF
TGTGCCAGCCGGACCGGGACAGAGAACTATGGCTACACCTTC
>-|TRBJ2-3|TRBV18|-
CASSPFQGKVDTQYF
TGTGCCAGCTCACCATTTCAGGGTAAAGTAGATACGCAGTATTTT
>TRBD1|TRBJ1-2|TRBV2|-
CASRDRGLYGYTF
TGTGCCAGCAGGGACAGGGGACTCTATGGCTACACCTTC
>-|TRBJ2-2|TRBV9|few
CASSSQRGFTGELFF
TGTGCCAGCAGCTCCCAAAGAGGGTTCACCGGGGAGCTGTTTTTT
>TRBD1|TRBJ1-1|TRBV3-1/TRBV3-2|few
CASSSGGGTEAFF
TGTGCCAGCAGCTCAGGGGGCGGCACTGAAGCTTTCTTT
>-|TRBJ2-4|TRBV5-4|-
CASSLVVGGDGGNIQYF
TGTGCCAGCAGCTTGGTGGTGGGCGGTGATGGGGGGAACATTCAGTACTTC
>-|TRBJ1-1|TRBV6-1|-
CASSGRGGGMATEAFF
TGTGCCAGCAGTGGGCGGGGGGGTGGCATGGCTACTGAAGCTTTCTTT
>TRBD1|TRBJ2-1|TRBV5-1|-
CASSPFGTGYNEQFF
TGCGCCAGCAGCCCATTCGGGACAGGTTACAATGAGCAGTTCTTC
>-|TRBJ1-6|TRBV9|few
CASSAEAGRGWDSPLHF
TGTGCCAGCAGCGCCGAGGCCGGGCGGGGTTGGGATTCACCCCTCCACTTT
>-|TRBJ2-3|TRBV18|-
CASTPAADTQYF
TGTGCCAGCACCCCGGCGGCAGATACGCAGTATTTT
>TRBD1|TRBJ2-7|TRBV5-1|-
CASSLGTGDNEQYF
TGCGCCAGCAGCTTGGGGACAGGGGATAACGAGCAGTACTTC
>TRBD1|TRBJ1-1|TRBV6-5|-
CASSDRGRTEAFF
TGTGCCAGCAGCGACAGGGGGCGGACTGAAGCTTTCTTT
>-|TRBJ1-3|TRBV30|-
CAWSVGGAGNTIYF
TGTGCCTGGAGTGTGGGGGGGGCTGGAAACACCATATATTTT
>-|TRBJ1-3|TRBV5-1|-
CASSLEPGRSGNTIYF
TGCGCCAGCAGCTTGGAACCAGGTCGCTCTGGAAACACCATATATTTT
>-|TRBJ2-2|TRBV13|once
CASSLPSQVNTGELFF
TGTGCCAGCAGCTTACCCTCTCAGGTGAACACCGGGGAGCTGTTTTTT
>-|TRBJ2-1|TRBV4-1|-
CASSQETLYNEQFF
TGCGCCAGCAGCCAAGAGACACTCTACAATGAGCAGTTCTTC
>-|TRBJ1-1|TRBV5-4|-
CASSPGGNTEAFF
TGTGCCAGCAGCCCGGGGGGCAACACTGAAGCTTTCTTT
>TRBD1|TRBJ2-7|TRBV15|-
CATSSRDTGGYEQYF
TGTGCCACCAGCAGTCGGGATACAGGGGGCTACGAGCAGTACTTC
>-|TRBJ1-5|TRBV29-1|-
CSVAQSGAGNNQPQHF
TGCAGCGTTGCTCAGAGCGGGGCAGGGAACAATCAGCCCCAGCATTTT
>-|TRBJ2-7|TRBV4-1|many
CASSRGQAGGTYEQYF
TGCGCCAGCAGCCGCGGACAGGCGGGGGGAACCTACGAGCAGTACTTC
>TRBD1|TRBJ2-7|TRBV5-1|-
CASSLSGTGASQGEEQYF
TGCGCCAGCAGCTTGTCTGGGACAGGTGCTTCGCAGGGAGAAGAGCAGTACTTC
>-|TRBJ1-5|TRBV28|-
CASTNRGAPQHF
TGTGCCAGCACAAATAGGGGCGCCCCCCAGCATTTT
>-|TRBJ1-1|TRBV19|-
CASSDLGSEAFF
TGTGCCAGTAGTGACTTGGGGAGTGAAGCTTTCTTT
>TRBD1|TRBJ2-3|TRBV29-1|-
CSLTGVSTDTQYF
TGCAGCCTTACAGGGGTTAGCACAGATACGCAGTATTTT
>TRBD2|TRBJ2-1|TRBV24-1|-
CATSDWGGGYNEQFF
TGTGCCACCAGTGATTGGGGCGGGGGCTACAATGAGCAGTTCTTC
>-|TRBJ1-1|TRBV9|few
CASSAYHGIGTEAFF
TGTGCCAGCAGCGCCTACCACGGGATCGGAACTGAAGCTTTCTTT
>-|TRBJ1-1|TRBV19|-
CASTPQANTEAFF
TGTGCCAGTACCCCGCAGGCGAACACTGAAGCTTTCTTT
>-|TRBJ2-7|TRBV5-6|few
CASSPDPGSGLQYF
TGTGCCAGCAGCCCAGATCCCGGGTCGGGGTTACAGTACTTC
>TRBD1|TRBJ1-3|TRBV6-1|-
CASSDPGTGYTIYF
TGTGCCAGCAGTGACCCCGGGACAGGGTACACCATATATTTT
>-|TRBJ2-3|TRBV19|-
CASSIVGGAADTQYF
TGTGCCAGTAGTATAGTCGGCGGAGCGGCAGATACGCAGTATTTT
>TRBD2|TRBJ2-2|TRBV27|-
CASSLYGGEYTGELFF
TGTGCCAGCAGTTTATACGGGGGGGAGTACACCGGGGAGCTGTTTTTT
>-|TRBJ1-5|TRBV28|-
CASSLAGGGNQPQHF
TGTGCCAGCAGTTTGGCCGGGGGAGGCAATCAGCCCCAGCATTTT
>-|TRBJ1-1|TRBV5-4|-
CASSPGGGRPGRANTEAFF
TGTGCCAGCAGCCCCGGGGGTGGCCGCCCGGGGAGAGCGAACACTGAAGCTTTCTTT
>TRBD1|TRBJ1-2|TRBV28|-
CASSFSTGAFYGYTF
TGTGCCAGCAGTTTCTCGACAGGGGCGTTCTATGGCTACACCTTC
>-|TRBJ1-1|TRBV4-2|-
CASSQEMASDTEAFF
TGTGCCAGCAGCCAAGAAATGGCCAGCGACACTGAAGCTTTCTTT
>TRBD2|TRBJ2-3|TRBV14|once
CASSQEGLGTDTQYF
TGTGCCAGCAGCCAAGAGGGACTAGGTACAGATACGCAGTATTTT
>-|TRBJ2-2|TRBV14|few
CASSQVRGGELFF
TGTGCCAGCAGCCAAGTACGGGGCGGGGAGCTGTTTTTT
>-|TRBJ1-5|TRBV5-4|-
CASSFDQGQPQHF
TGTGCCAGCAGCTTCGACCAGGGTCAGCCCCAGCATTTT
>TRBD1|TRBJ1-6|TRBV28|-
CASSSKQTGPPPLHF
TGTGCCAGCAGTTCGAAACAGACAGGGCCTCCACCCCTCCACTTT
>TRBD1|TRBJ1-5|TRBV6-6|-
CASSRGTGQNQPQHF
TGTGCCAGCAGCCGGGGGACAGGGCAAAATCAGCCCCAGCATTTT